Below are 27 T cell receptor beta chains sequenced from a single sample in a study of breast tumors, draining lymph nodes, adjacent tissues. Via MiXCR, TCRdb re-called the multiplex PCR reads, giving one row per CDR3 protein. The sample comprises tens of thousands of distinct CDR3 sequences, 45% to 60% of which are singletons, and less than 20% rests with the top ten. Sequencing was done on a sample of breast tumor tissue. The receptors come from a female donor with breast cancer. Some clones in this sample may be carry-over from other donors' samples.

The CDR3: CASSVPRDRDGYTF. CDR3 DNA: TGTGCCAGTAGTGTCCCTCGGGACAGAGATGGCTACACCTTC. The V and J genes are TRBV19 and TRBJ1-2; TRBD1 matches at 7 bases. CDR3 length: 14 amino acids. Trimming removed 5 bases from V and 6 bases from J; junction bases left unmatched: 9. Per germline, CDR1 LNHDA and CDR2 SQIVND (reference sequence).

A word on this clonotype: Given a much more abundant clone one base away, this may be a read error. This sequence joins TRBV5-1 and TRBJ1-1, with a weak D call TRBD1 (5 bases). CDR3 length: 13 residues. Trimming shortened V by 0 bases and J by 4 bases, and 7 bases separated the two germline ends. Germline-derived CDR1 and CDR2 are SGHRS and YFSETQ. This CDR3 is CASSLVGPTEAFF. The CDR3, as DNA: TGCGCCAGCAGCTTGGTGGGGCCCACTGAAGCTTTCTTT.

The table lists this clonotype with many counts. V usage is TRBV28 and J usage is TRBJ2-1; D is unclear. The V gene lost 1 base and the J gene lost 3 bases, with 7 bases spanning the gap. Germline V gene lookup returns CDR1 MDHEN and CDR2 SYDVKM. The CDR3 runs to 14 residues. CDR3 sequence reads: CASSLSGSYNEQFF. The CDR3 nucleotides read TGTGCCAGCAGTTTATCCGGCAGCTACAATGAGCAGTTCTTC.

The V and J genes are TRBV27 and TRBJ1-3, with TRBD1 identical over 9 bases. This CDR3 comprises 18 residues. The germline gives CDR1 MNHEY, CDR2 SMNVEV (reference sequence). The V and J ends lost 7 bases and 0 bases, in that order; junction bases with no gene match: 13. The CDR3 spells CASTTPPTGGPSGNTIYF. Written as DNA, the CDR3 is TGTGCCAGCACTACTCCCCCGACAGGGGGGCCCTCTGGAAACACCATATATTTT.

V gene TRBV19 combines with J gene TRBJ1-5; 7 positions agree with TRBD1. This CDR3 is 18 amino acids long. Germline V gives CDR1 LNHDA, CDR2 SQIVND (reference sequence). V gave up 5 bases and J gave up 4 bases; unmatched junction bases: 17. The CDR3 loop reads CASSPLPGQPGRNQPQHF. The CDR3 DNA reads TGTGCCAGTAGTCCCCTACCGGGACAGCCAGGGCGGAATCAGCCCCAGCATTTT.

Only one count was recorded for this clonotype. The chain uses TRBV29-1 and TRBJ1-2; no clear D. The V gene lost 4 bases and the J gene lost 6 bases, with 9 bases spanning the gap. CDR1 and CDR2 (germline): SQVTM, ANQGSEA. The CDR3 totals 11 residues. The DNA for the CDR3 is TGCAGCGTTGGCGAGTTCGATGGCTACACCTTC. Encoded protein: CSVGEFDGYTF.

This chain joins TRBV7-3 and TRBJ2-5; 12 bases align to TRBD2. Germline-derived CDR1 and CDR2 are SGHTA and FQGTGA. The CDR3 has 13 amino acids. Trimming at V came to 5 bases and at J to 7 bases, leaving 2 bases not matched to a gene. The CDR3 coding sequence is TGTGCCAGCAGCCCGACTAGCGGGGGGACCCAGTACTTC. This translates into CASSPTSGGTQYF.

This clonotype was picked up many times. This chain connects TRBV12-3 or TRBV12-4 to TRBJ1-5, with a possible D match to TRBD1 (5 bases). The V and J ends lost 8 bases and 4 bases respectively, with 15 bases between them. This CDR3 has 14 amino acids. CDR3 bases: TGTGCCAGCGGGGGGGGTCTAAAGAATCAGCCCCAGCATTTT. Protein: CASGGGLKNQPQHF.

J is TRBJ1-4 and V is TRBV20-1; no clear D. Trimming removed 0 bases from V and 11 bases from J, with 13 bases in between. The CDR3 consists of 13 residues. The germline V gene has CDR1 DFQATT and CDR2 SNEGSKA (reference sequence). CDR3: CSARDALKDKLFF. CDR3 in DNA: TGCAGTGCTAGAGATGCCCTAAAGGACAAACTGTTTTTT.

The gene calls are TRBV5-4 and TRBJ2-7, with 15 positions matching TRBD2. The V gene's germline CDR1 is SGHNT and CDR2 YYREEE (reference sequence). The CDR3 runs 16 residues. With V trimmed by 3 bases and J by 4 bases, 5 bases remained unmatched. DNA of the CDR3: TGTGCCAGCAGCTCCGGGACTAGCGGGAGGACGTACGAGCAGTACTTC. Translation gives CASSSGTSGRTYEQYF.

The rearrangement links TRBV6-2 or TRBV6-3 to TRBJ1-1, with D maybe TRBD1 (5 bases). The germline V gene has CDR1 MNHEY and CDR2 SVGEGT. The CDR3 spans 14 residues. Trimming removed 3 bases at V and 5 bases at J, with 13 bases between. The CDR3 sequence: CASSYPQGLTEAFF. CDR3 sequence (DNA): TGTGCCAGCAGTTATCCGCAGGGACTAACTGAAGCTTTCTTT.

The chain combines TRBV20-1 with TRBJ1-5; TRBD1 matches at 7 bases. This CDR3 is built from 12 residues. V was clipped by 5 bases and J by 11 bases; unmatched bases: 9. The germline CDR1 and CDR2 sequences are DFQATT and SNEGSKA (reference sequence). This CDR3 is CSAGGTEETQHF. DNA for the CDR3: TGCAGTGCTGGGGGGACAGAAGAGACCCAGCATTTT.

The V call is TRBV7-2, the J call TRBJ2-7; TRBD2 matches at 15 bases. CDR3 length: 18 residues. Germline V lookup: CDR1 SGHTA, CDR2 FQGNSA. J gave up 3 bases and V 4 bases, and 10 bases lay outside the gene matches. In DNA, the CDR3 is TGTGCCAGCAGCTACGGACTAGCGGGAGGGGCCGCGGGCTACGAGCAGTACTTC. Translated, it gives CASSYGLAGGAAGYEQYF.

This clonotype was recorded a few times. V usage is TRBV6-1 and J usage is TRBJ1-6; D call uncertain. Germline V CDR1 and CDR2: MNHNS, SASEGT. This CDR3 region has 15 residues. V was clipped by 8 bases and J by 5 bases, with 16 bases between them. CDR3 amino acids: CASSPRGSDNSPLHF. The CDR3 coding sequence is TGTGCCAGCTCGCCAAGAGGTTCTGATAATTCACCCCTCCACTTT.

At least ten counts were recorded for this clonotype. This sequence joins TRBV5-1 and TRBJ2-7; 7 positions agree with TRBD1. The CDR3 runs 15 residues. After removal of 0 bases from V and 0 bases from J, the junction contained 3 bases not matched to a gene. CDR1 is SGHRS and CDR2 is YFSETQ in the germline V gene. The CDR3 sequence is CASSLGTGFSYEQYF. CDR3 bases: TGCGCCAGCAGCTTGGGGACAGGATTCTCCTACGAGCAGTACTTC.

The rearrangement uses TRBV14 and TRBJ1-6, with 9 bases lining up with TRBD1. The germline V gene encodes CDR1 SGHDN and CDR2 FVKESK. The CDR3 loop spans 16 amino acids. The V gene end was trimmed by 3 bases and the J gene end by 9 bases; junction bases not matched to a gene: 9. The CDR3 reads CASSQMTGTGSSPLHF. The CDR3 DNA reads as TGTGCCAGCAGCCAGATGACTGGGACAGGGAGTTCACCCCTCCACTTT. Variable domain in full (rest from reference TRBV14 and TRBJ1-6): EAGVTQFPSHSVIEKGQTVTLRCDPISGHDNLYWYRRVMGKEIKFLLHFVKESKQDESGMPNNRFLAERTGGTYSTLKVQPAELEDSGVYFCASSQMTGTGSSPLHFGNGTRLTVT.

The V and J genes are TRBV20-1 and TRBJ2-7; 9 nucleotides agree with TRBD1. Per germline, CDR1 DFQATT and CDR2 SNEGSKA (reference sequence). The CDR3 spans 14 residues. With 3 bases clipped from V and 3 bases from J, the junction kept 6 bases outside the gene matches. In nucleotides, the CDR3 is TGCAGTGCTAGGGACAGGGGTCTGGGCTACGAGCAGTACTTC. Translating it yields CSARDRGLGYEQYF.

The chain employs TRBV29-1 and TRBJ2-3; no firm D call. Trimming took 5 bases from V and 3 from J, leaving 12 bases between them. There are 13 residues in the CDR3. CDR1 and CDR2 (germline): SQVTM, ANQGSEA. This CDR3 is CSVLLPVTDTQYF. In nucleotides, the CDR3 is TGCAGCGTTTTACTTCCCGTAACAGATACGCAGTATTTT.

The chain is built from TRBV30 and TRBJ2-1; 13 bases map to TRBD2. Germline CDR1 reads GTSNPN; CDR2 reads SVGIG (reference sequence). Trimming took 7 bases from V and 2 from J; bases not matched to a gene: 5. This CDR3 contains 15 residues. The CDR3 protein is CASQGLAGAYNEQFF. CDR3 coding DNA: TGTGCCTCCCAAGGACTAGCGGGAGCCTACAATGAGCAGTTCTTC.

The chain recombines TRBV29-1 with TRBJ2-1; a weak D match, TRBD2 (6 bases). The CDR3 runs 12 residues. Trimming took off 7 bases at V and 7 bases at J, with 14 bases between the two ends. CDR1 and CDR2 from the germline V gene are SQVTM and ANQGSEA. The chain's CDR3 is CSAPGLANEQFF. The CDR3 region has the DNA TGCAGCGCCCCCGGGCTAGCGAATGAGCAGTTCTTC.

The CDR3 sequence is CASSKAGGYSEAFF. CDR3 DNA sequence: TGCGCCAGCAGCAAAGCGGGGGGCTATTCTGAAGCTTTCTTT. This chain joins TRBV5-1 and TRBJ1-1, with D perhaps TRBD1 (6 bases). The germline V gene encodes CDR1 SGHRS and CDR2 YFSETQ. Trimming cost V 4 bases and J 6 bases, with 16 bases left between them. This CDR3 has 14 amino acids. Full variable domain (missing parts from reference TRBV5-1 and TRBJ1-1): KAGVTQTPRYLIKTRGQQVTLSCSPISGHRSVSWYQQTPGQGLQFLFEYFSETQRNKGNFPGRFSGRQFSNSRSEMNVSTLELGDSALYLCASSKAGGYSEAFFGQGTRLTVV.

This clonotype was detected a few times. V usage is TRBV15 and J usage is TRBJ1-2; 9 bases agree with TRBD1. Germline CDR1 and CDR2: LNHNV and YYDKDF (reference sequence). CDR3 length: 14 residues. J lost 4 bases, V lost 1 base, and 1 base had no gene match. The CDR3 region has the DNA TGTGCCACCAGCAGAGGGACAGGGGTCTATGGCTACACCTTC. Its protein is CATSRGTGVYGYTF.

This clonotype was counted between two and nine times. The chain couples TRBV7-9 to TRBJ2-1; the match to TRBD2 covers 10 bases. V shed 6 bases, J shed 2 bases, and the junction held 7 bases outside the gene matches. This CDR3 comprises 16 residues. CDR1 and CDR2 from the germline V gene are SEHNR and FQNEAQ (reference sequence). The CDR3 bases are TGTGCCAGCAGTGCGGGGCTAGCGGGAGCCTACAATGAGCAGTTCTTC. Protein product: CASSAGLAGAYNEQFF.

The chain links TRBV20-1 to TRBJ1-6; TRBD1 matches 8 bases. Germline V gives CDR1 DFQATT, CDR2 SNEGSKA (reference sequence). Trimming cost V 1 base and J 9 bases; bases outside gene matches: 8. The CDR3 loop spans 15 amino acids. This CDR3 reads CSARGTDRAFSPLHF. The CDR3 region has the DNA TGCAGTGCTAGAGGCACGGACAGGGCGTTTTCACCCCTCCACTTT.

A note on this clonotype: The junction departs from germline at one end; a sequencing error may be responsible. This chain joins TRBV4-3 and TRBJ2-7, with D unclear. Germline V CDR1 and CDR2: LGHNA, YSLEER. The CDR3 sequence is 15 residues long. CDR3 bases: TGCGCCAGCAGCCAAGAGTCCGGACCCAACTACGATAGGGACTTC. Its protein product is CASSQESGPNYDRDF.

J is TRBJ1-4 and V is TRBV20-1; perhaps TRBD1 as D (6 bases). The CDR3 length is 17 residues. CDR1 is DFQATT, CDR2 SNEGSKA, per germline (reference sequence). V dropped 6 bases and J dropped 11 bases, with 31 bases sitting between them. The CDR3 nucleotides are TGCAGTGCCATACCGACTAGCGGGAGTAGGTACAGGGACAAACTGTTTTTT. Translation gives CSAIPTSGSRYRDKLFF.

V and J are TRBV7-2 and TRBJ1-5; 8 bases are a match to TRBD1. Germline trimming cut 5 bases from V and 0 bases from J; bases unmatched to any gene: 6. Germline V gene lookup returns CDR1 SGHTA and CDR2 FQGNSA. CDR3 length: 16 amino acids. The CDR3 sequence: CASSPRTGNSNQPQHF. The CDR3 DNA reads TGTGCCAGCAGCCCAAGGACAGGGAATAGCAATCAGCCCCAGCATTTT.